This record looks at one T cell receptor (beta chain) sequence and its context. The repertoire was sequenced with immunoSEQ multiplex PCR; TCRdb's copy has only in-frame clones and lacks some. Found here are 70,000 to 95,000 clones, more than 70% of them singletons; the top ten hold around 2.9%. This specimen belongs to a study of blood T cell repertoires in COVID-19. Whole-study context: The United States, Italy and Spain supplied acute and convalescent COVID-19 samples.

Sequencing was done on a sample of peripheral blood. This clonotype originated in a man aged 45-60 years with COVID-19, enrolled during active disease.

The CDR3 protein is CASSLASGGVEQFF. CDR3 nucleotides: TGCGCCAGCAGCTTGGCTAGCGGGGGGGTTGAGCAGTTCTTC. The chain recombines TRBV5-1 with TRBJ2-1; 12 nucleotides align to TRBD2. The CDR3 sequence is 14 residues long. The V gene end was trimmed by 0 bases and the J gene end by 9 bases; junction bases not matched to a gene: 1. In germline, CDR1 is SGHRS, CDR2 YFSETQ.